The clone carrying this TCR beta chain was detected only once. Antigen unknown. PCR amplification relied on 60 Vbeta primers (plus 13 Jbeta primers). TCRdb's table, derived via immunoSEQ multiplex PCR, lists solely in-frame clones and lacks some. The sample records a few hundred thousand clones, roughly 80% being singletons. These data come from a study of cytomegalovirus exposure and HLA in healthy donors. Study-wide context: Genotyping showed less than 85% of approximately 430 donors falling in the Caucasian-associated ancestry cluster. General study points: Some highly shared sequence variants likely arose as a pipeline artifact.

Trimming removed 7 bases from V and 1 base from J; junction bases left unmatched: 7. The CDR3 is 17 amino acids. The germline V gene has CDR1 MNHEY and CDR2 SMNVEV (reference sequence). The donors (healthy individuals) were bone marrow donors. The sequence was obtained from a man aged 25-40 years in good health and CMV-seronegative. The sequencing sample was made of PBMCs. The chain couples TRBV27 to TRBJ2-2, with 12 nucleotides matching TRBD2. Here the CDR3 reads CASKWLAGGLNTGELFF. CDR3 nucleotide sequence: TGTGCCAGCAAATGGCTAGCGGGGGGGCTGAACACCGGGGAGCTGTTTTTT.